Given below is one T cell receptor beta chain in context. Its cognate antigen is unknown. The germline CDR1 and CDR2 sequences are SGHRS and YFSETQ. With 3 bases removed from V and 4 bases from J, the gap between germline ends came to 17 bases. The CDR3 runs 16 residues. This entry comes from a study of cytomegalovirus exposure and HLA in healthy donors. Study-wide findings and caveats: Later analysis identified several of the most significant clusters that appeared linked to common viral pathogens.

The PCR made use of 60 Vbeta and 13 Jbeta primers. Libraries were prepared by immunoSEQ multiplex PCR; TCRdb keeps only in-frame clonotypes and omits some of them. The sample lists about 150,000 clones, approximately 85% seen once, with around 2% in the top ten. The rearrangement uses TRBV5-1 and TRBJ2-1; D may be TRBD2 (5 bases). Sequencing was performed on PBMCs. This sequence was found in a woman aged 18-35 years in good health and CMV-seronegative. DNA for the CDR3: TGCGCCAGCAGCTCCTCGAGTCTGTCGGGATACAATGAGCAGTTCTTC. Translating gives CASSSSSLSGYNEQFF.